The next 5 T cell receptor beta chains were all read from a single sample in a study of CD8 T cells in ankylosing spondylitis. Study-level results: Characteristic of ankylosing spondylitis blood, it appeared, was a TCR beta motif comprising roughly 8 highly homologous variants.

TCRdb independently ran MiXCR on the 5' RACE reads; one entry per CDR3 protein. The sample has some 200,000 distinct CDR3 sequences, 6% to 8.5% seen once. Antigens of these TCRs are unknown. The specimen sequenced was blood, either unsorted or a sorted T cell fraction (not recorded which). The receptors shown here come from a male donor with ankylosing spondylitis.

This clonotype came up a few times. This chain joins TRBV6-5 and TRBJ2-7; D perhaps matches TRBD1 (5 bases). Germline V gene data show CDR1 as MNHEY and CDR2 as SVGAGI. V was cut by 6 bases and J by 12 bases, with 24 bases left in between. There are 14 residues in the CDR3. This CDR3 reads CASSDSRQQASSYF. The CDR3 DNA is TGTGCCAGCAGCGACTCACGGCAACAGGCATCCTCGTACTTC.

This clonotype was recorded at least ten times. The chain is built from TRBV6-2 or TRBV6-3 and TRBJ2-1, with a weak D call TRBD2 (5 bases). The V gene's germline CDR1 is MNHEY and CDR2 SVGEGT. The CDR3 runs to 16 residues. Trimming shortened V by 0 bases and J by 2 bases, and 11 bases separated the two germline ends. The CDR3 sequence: CASSYSDYNPYNEQFF. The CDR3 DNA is TGTGCCAGCAGTTACTCAGACTACAACCCCTACAATGAGCAGTTCTTC.

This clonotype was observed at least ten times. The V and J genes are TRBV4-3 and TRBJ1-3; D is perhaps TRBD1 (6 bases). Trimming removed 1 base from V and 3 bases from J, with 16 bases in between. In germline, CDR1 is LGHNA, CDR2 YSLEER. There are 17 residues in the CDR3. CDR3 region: CASSQGRQALLGNTIYF. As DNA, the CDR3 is TGCGCCAGCAGCCAAGGGAGACAGGCACTCCTTGGAAACACCATATATTTT.

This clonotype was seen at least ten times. CDR3 nucleotides: TGCGCCAGCAGCCGAGGTGTGATAGCAGATACGCAGTATTTT. This sequence encodes CASSRGVIADTQYF. The V and J genes are TRBV4-3 and TRBJ2-3; D is uncertain. The germline V gene encodes CDR1 LGHNA and CDR2 YSLEER. The CDR3 runs to 14 residues. Deletions cut 4 bases from V and 4 bases from J, with 12 bases between.

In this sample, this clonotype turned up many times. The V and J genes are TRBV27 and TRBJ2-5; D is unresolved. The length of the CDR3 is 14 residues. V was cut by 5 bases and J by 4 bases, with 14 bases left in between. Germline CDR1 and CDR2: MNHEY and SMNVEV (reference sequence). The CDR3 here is CASSRGYSGETQYF. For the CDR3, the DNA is TGTGCCAGCAGTCGTGGGTATTCCGGAGAGACCCAGTACTTC.